The 5 T cell receptor beta chains in this list originate from one sample, sequenced in a study of T cells in Graves' hyperthyroidism and ophthalmopathy. Amplification of TCR beta CDR3 regions was performed using RNA transcripts as template. First-round RT-PCR with HTBI primers amplified the TCR CDR3 region. MiXCR, run by TCRdb on the multiplex PCR reads, gives a single entry per CDR3 protein. The sample holds approximately 870,000 distinct CDR3 sequences, about 38% seen once. Sequenced material: blood. All receptors come from a man younger than 30 with Graves' hyperthyroidism.

The CDR3 reads CASSQASAATDTQYF. The CDR3 DNA sequence: TGTGCCAGCAGCCAAGCCTCGGCGGCCACAGATACGCAGTATTTT. The chain combines TRBV4-2 with TRBJ2-3; D remains ambiguous. Germline V gene data show CDR1 as LGHNA and CDR2 as YNFKEQ. CDR3 length equals 15 residues. Trimming shortened V by 1 base and J by 2 bases, and 10 bases separated the two germline ends.

This clonotype occurred many times. V is TRBV2 and J is TRBJ1-5, with 9 bases matching TRBD1. V shed 7 bases and J 4 bases; nucleotides not matched to a gene: 14. The CDR3 length is 17 residues. Germline CDR1 is SNHLY and CDR2 is FYNNEI. The CDR3 DNA is TGTGCCAGCACTCTCCTTCCGGGACAGGGTTCTAATCAGCCCCAGCATTTT. Translating gives CASTLLPGQGSNQPQHF.

This rearrangement joins TRBV7-2 to TRBJ2-7; D is perhaps TRBD1 or TRBD2 (5 bases each). CDR3 length equals 17 residues. CDR1 is SGHTA and CDR2 is FQGNSA in the germline V gene. Trimming took 1 base from V and 5 from J, leaving 21 bases between them. The CDR3 protein is CASSLVPQYIRDHEQYF. In DNA, the CDR3 is TGTGCCAGCAGCTTAGTTCCCCAGTATATCAGGGACCACGAGCAGTACTTC.

This clonotype was detected only once. This may come from a read error, since a much larger clone is one base off. This rearrangement joins TRBV25-1 to TRBJ1-6; 8 bases map to TRBD1. The CDR3 sequence is 15 residues long. The germline gives CDR1 MGHDK, CDR2 SYGVNS. The V segment lost 5 bases and the J segment 9 bases; nucleotides outside the gene matches: 9. The CDR3 DNA is TGTGCCAGCAGTTACGGGAGGACAGGGCGTTCACCCCTCCACTTT. Amino acids: CASSYGRTGRSPLHF.

The chain is built from TRBV6-5 and TRBJ1-5, with D uncertain. V was pared by 0 bases and J by 1 base, with 13 bases between. Germline V gene lookup returns CDR1 MNHEY and CDR2 SVGAGI. The length of the CDR3 is 17 residues. The DNA for the CDR3 is TGTGCCAGCAGTTACTCGGCCACCCGCGGGAGCAATCAGCCCCAGCATTTT. Encoded protein: CASSYSATRGSNQPQHF.